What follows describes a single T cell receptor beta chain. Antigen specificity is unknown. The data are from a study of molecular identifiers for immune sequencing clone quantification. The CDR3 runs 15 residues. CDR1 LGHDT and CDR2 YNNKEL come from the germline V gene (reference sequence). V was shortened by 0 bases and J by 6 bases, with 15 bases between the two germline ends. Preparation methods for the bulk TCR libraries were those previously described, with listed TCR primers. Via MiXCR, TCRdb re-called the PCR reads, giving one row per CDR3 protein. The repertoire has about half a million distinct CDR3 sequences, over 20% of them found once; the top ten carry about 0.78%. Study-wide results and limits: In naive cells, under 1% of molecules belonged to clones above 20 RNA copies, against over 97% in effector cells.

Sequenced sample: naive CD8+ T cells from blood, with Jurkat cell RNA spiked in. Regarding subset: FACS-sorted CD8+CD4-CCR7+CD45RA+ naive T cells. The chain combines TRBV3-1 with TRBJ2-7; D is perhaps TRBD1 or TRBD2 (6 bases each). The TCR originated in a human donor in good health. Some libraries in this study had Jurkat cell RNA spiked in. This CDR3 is CASSQDWGAFCEQYF. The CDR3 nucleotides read TGTGCCAGCAGCCAAGATTGGGGGGCGTTCTGCGAGCAGTACTTC.